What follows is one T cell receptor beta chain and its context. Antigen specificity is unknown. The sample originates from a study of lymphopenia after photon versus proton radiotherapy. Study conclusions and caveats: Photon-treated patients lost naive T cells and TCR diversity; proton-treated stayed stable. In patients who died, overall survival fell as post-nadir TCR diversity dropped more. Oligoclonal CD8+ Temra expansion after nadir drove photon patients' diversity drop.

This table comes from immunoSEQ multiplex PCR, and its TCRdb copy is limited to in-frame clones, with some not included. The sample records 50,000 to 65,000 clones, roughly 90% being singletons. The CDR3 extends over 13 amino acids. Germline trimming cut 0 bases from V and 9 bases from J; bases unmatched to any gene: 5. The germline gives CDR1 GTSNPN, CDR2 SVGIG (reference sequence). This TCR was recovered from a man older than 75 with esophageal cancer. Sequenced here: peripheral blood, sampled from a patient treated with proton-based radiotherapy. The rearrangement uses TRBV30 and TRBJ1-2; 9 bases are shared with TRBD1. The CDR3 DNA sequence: TGTGCCTGGAGTGTACAGGGACAGGGAAGCTACACCTTC. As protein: CAWSVQGQGSYTF.